These T cell receptor beta chains were read from a single sample in a study of lymphopenia after photon versus proton radiotherapy. Libraries were prepared by immunoSEQ multiplex PCR; TCRdb keeps only in-frame clonotypes and omits some of them. In the table there are 55,000 to 85,000 clones, 85% to 95% of which are singletons. This material consisted of peripheral blood, taken from a patient treated with photon-based radiotherapy. These receptor sequences come from a woman between 40 and 55 years old with cholangiocarcinoma. CDR3s include the opening cysteine and the closing phenylalanine or tryptophan. Fields, in order: CDR3 DNA, CDR3 protein, V gene, clone size, D gene, J gene. D genes are given only for firm matches. Clone size is shown for a subset of rows, as once, few, many or a class of expanded clone.

DNA: TGTGCCAGTTATAACCTTGGGGAGGTCTATGGCTACACCTTC
CDR3: CASYNLGEVYGYTF
V: TRBV6-5
size: NA
D: NA
J: TRBJ1-2

DNA: TGTGCCAGCTCACCTAGGCTAGCGGGATCCTACGAGCAGTACTTC
CDR3: CASSPRLAGSYEQYF
V: TRBV18
size: NA
D: TRBD2
J: TRBJ2-7

DNA: TGTGCCAGCAGTACCTACAGGGGATCGAACACTGAAGCTTTCTTT
CDR3: CASSTYRGSNTEAFF
V: TRBV28
size: NA
D: TRBD1
J: TRBJ1-1

DNA: TGCGCCAGCAGATCCGGACAGGGGGAAAATGAGCAGTTCTTC
CDR3: CASRSGQGENEQFF
V: TRBV5-1
size: NA
D: TRBD1
J: TRBJ2-1

DNA: TGTGCCAGCAGCCCACCGGACGGGCGTAATTCACCCCTCCACTTT
CDR3: CASSPPDGRNSPLHF
V: TRBV9
size: once
D: NA
J: TRBJ1-6

DNA: TGTGCCAGCAGTTTAGGGGACAGAGGCAATTCACCCCTCCACTTT
CDR3: CASSLGDRGNSPLHF
V: TRBV28
size: NA
D: TRBD1
J: TRBJ1-6

DNA: TGTGCCAGCCAGTTCCCCCCGAGGTACGAGCAGTACTTC
CDR3: CASQFPPRYEQYF
V: TRBV2
size: NA
D: NA
J: TRBJ2-7

DNA: TGTGCCAGTAGCATCTCCGGGACAGGGGGCCCGCGTACTGAAGCTTTCTTT
CDR3: CASSISGTGGPRTEAFF
V: TRBV19
size: few
D: TRBD1
J: TRBJ1-1

DNA: TGTGCCAGCAGCTACCCAAGTTCACCCCTCCACTTT
CDR3: CASSYPSSPLHF
V: TRBV5-4
size: NA
D: NA
J: TRBJ1-6

DNA: TGTGCCAGCAGCACCGGGGGTGAGCAGTTCTTC
CDR3: CASSTGGEQFF
V: TRBV6-5
size: NA
D: NA
J: TRBJ2-1

DNA: TGCGCCAGCAGCACTAGCGGGGGGCACCAAGAGACCCAGTACTTC
CDR3: CASSTSGGHQETQYF
V: TRBV4-1
size: NA
D: TRBD2
J: TRBJ2-5

DNA: TGCGCCAGCAGCTTGGTCCCGGGGACCCAGTACTTC
CDR3: CASSLVPGTQYF
V: TRBV5-1
size: NA
D: NA
J: TRBJ2-5

DNA: TGTGCCATCAGTACCGGGACTAGCTGGTGGGAGCAGTACTTC
CDR3: CAISTGTSWWEQYF
V: TRBV10-3
size: NA
D: TRBD2
J: TRBJ2-7

DNA: TGTGCCAGCAGTTTAGAAGGGGGCGGCTACACCTTC
CDR3: CASSLEGGGYTF
V: TRBV28
size: NA
D: TRBD1
J: TRBJ1-2

DNA: TGTGCCAGCAGCTTAGAGGCTAGCGGGGTCTCCTACAATGAGCAGTTCTTC
CDR3: CASSLEASGVSYNEQFF
V: TRBV11-2
size: NA
D: TRBD2
J: TRBJ2-1

DNA: TGTGCCATCAGTGACACGGGGGGCTCTGGAAACACCATATATTTT
CDR3: CAISDTGGSGNTIYF
V: TRBV10-3
size: NA
D: NA
J: TRBJ1-3

DNA: TGTGCCAGCAGACTTCCAGGGAGGCCAGCTTTCTTT
CDR3: CASRLPGRPAFF
V: TRBV27
size: NA
D: NA
J: TRBJ1-1

DNA: TGTGCCAGCAGTTTATTGAGCGGGAGGGCCATAGGTGAGCAGTTCTTC
CDR3: CASSLLSGRAIGEQFF
V: TRBV28
size: NA
D: TRBD2
J: TRBJ2-1

DNA: TGTGCCCGGCGAGGACAGGGTCGAACTGAAGCTTTCTTT
CDR3: CARRGQGRTEAFF
V: TRBV30
size: NA
D: TRBD1
J: TRBJ1-1

DNA: TGTGCCAGCTATTTGCGGGAGCGAGGAACCGGGGAGCTGTTTTTT
CDR3: CASYLRERGTGELFF
V: TRBV11-2
size: NA
D: TRBD2
J: TRBJ2-2

DNA: TGTGCCAGCAGCTCCCCCAGGGGGCGAGGAAACACCATATATTTT
CDR3: CASSSPRGRGNTIYF
V: TRBV7-6
size: NA
D: TRBD1
J: TRBJ1-3

DNA: TGTGCCAGCAGCGAGGGGGACTGGGGCACCTACGAGCAGTACTTC
CDR3: CASSEGDWGTYEQYF
V: TRBV9
size: once
D: NA
J: TRBJ2-7

DNA: TGTGCCAGCAGCGCTGGGGCAGGCAGCTCTGGAAACACCATATATTTT
CDR3: CASSAGAGSSGNTIYF
V: TRBV9
size: NA
D: NA
J: TRBJ1-3

DNA: TGTGCCATCGTTGCCGCGCCAGGGGGGGTCGATGGCTACACCTTC
CDR3: CAIVAAPGGVDGYTF
V: TRBV10-3
size: NA
D: TRBD1
J: TRBJ1-2

DNA: TGTGCCAGCAGTCAGCGGGGGGCCTACGAGCAGTACTTC
CDR3: CASSQRGAYEQYF
V: TRBV5-4
size: NA
D: TRBD2
J: TRBJ2-7

DNA: TGTGCCAGCGGACAGGTGCCTGGAAACACCATATATTTT
CDR3: CASGQVPGNTIYF
V: TRBV27
size: NA
D: TRBD1
J: TRBJ1-3

DNA: TGTGCCAGCAGTTTATCGGTTGGGCTGAACACTGAAGCTTTCTTT
CDR3: CASSLSVGLNTEAFF
V: TRBV27
size: NA
D: NA
J: TRBJ1-1

DNA: TGTGCCAGCAGTTACTCGACAGGGGATCAGCCCCAGCATTTT
CDR3: CASSYSTGDQPQHF
V: TRBV6-5
size: NA
D: TRBD1
J: TRBJ1-5